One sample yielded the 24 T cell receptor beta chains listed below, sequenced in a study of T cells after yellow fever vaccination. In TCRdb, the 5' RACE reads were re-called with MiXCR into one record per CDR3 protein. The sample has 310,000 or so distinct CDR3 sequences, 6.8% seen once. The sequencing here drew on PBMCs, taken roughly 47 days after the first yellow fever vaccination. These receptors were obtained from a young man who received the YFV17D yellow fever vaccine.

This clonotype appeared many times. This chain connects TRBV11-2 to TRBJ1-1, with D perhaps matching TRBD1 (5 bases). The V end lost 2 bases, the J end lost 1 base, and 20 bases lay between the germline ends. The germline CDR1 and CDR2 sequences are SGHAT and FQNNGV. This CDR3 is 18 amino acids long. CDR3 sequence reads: CASSLNFGARRANTEAFF. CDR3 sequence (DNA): TGTGCCAGCAGCTTAAATTTCGGGGCGAGGCGGGCGAACACTGAAGCTTTCTTT.

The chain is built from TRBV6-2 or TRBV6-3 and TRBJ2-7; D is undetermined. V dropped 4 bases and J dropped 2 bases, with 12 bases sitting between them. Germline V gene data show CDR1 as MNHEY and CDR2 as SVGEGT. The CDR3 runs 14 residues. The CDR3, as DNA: TGTGCCAGCAGTTCACCCTTCACAACCTACGAGCAGTACTTC. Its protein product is CASSSPFTTYEQYF.

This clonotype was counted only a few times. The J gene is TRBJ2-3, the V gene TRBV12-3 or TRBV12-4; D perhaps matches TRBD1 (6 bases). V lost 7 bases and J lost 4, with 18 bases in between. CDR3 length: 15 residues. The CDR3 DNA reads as TGTGCCAGCACTGGGGACACCGACTTCGCAGATACGCAGTATTTT. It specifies CASTGDTDFADTQYF.

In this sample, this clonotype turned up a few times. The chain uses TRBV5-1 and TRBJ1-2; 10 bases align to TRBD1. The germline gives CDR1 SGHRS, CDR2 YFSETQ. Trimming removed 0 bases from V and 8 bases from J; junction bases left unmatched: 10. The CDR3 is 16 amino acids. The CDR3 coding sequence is TGCGCCAGCAGCTTGGACGGGACAGGGGTCTGGAACGGCTACACCTTC. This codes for CASSLDGTGVWNGYTF.

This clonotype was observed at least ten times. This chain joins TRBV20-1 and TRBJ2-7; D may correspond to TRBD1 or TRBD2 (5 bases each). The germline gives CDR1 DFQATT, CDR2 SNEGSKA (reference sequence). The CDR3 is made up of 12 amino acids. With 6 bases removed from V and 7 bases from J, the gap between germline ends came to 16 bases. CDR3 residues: CSAKGPPGEQYF. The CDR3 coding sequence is TGCAGTGCAAAGGGACCGCCCGGAGAGCAGTACTTC.

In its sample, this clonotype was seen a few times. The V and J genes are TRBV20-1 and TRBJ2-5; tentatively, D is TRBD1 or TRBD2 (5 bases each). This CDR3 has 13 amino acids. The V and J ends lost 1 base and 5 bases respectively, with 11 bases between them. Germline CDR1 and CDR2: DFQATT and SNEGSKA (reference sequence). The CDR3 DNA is TGCAGTGCTAGAGGAGGGGCGCCGGAGACCCAGTACTTC. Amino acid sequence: CSARGGAPETQYF.

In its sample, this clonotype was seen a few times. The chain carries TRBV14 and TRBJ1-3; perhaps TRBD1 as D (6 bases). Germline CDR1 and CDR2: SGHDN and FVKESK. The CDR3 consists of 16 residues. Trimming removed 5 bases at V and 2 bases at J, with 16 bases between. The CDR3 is CASSKPQTGTGNTIYF. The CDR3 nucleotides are TGTGCCAGCAGCAAACCCCAAACAGGGACTGGAAACACCATATATTTT. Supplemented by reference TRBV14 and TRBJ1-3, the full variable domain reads EAGVTQFPSHSVIEKGQTVTLRCDPISGHDNLYWYRRVMGKEIKFLLHFVKESKQDESGMPNNRFLAERTGGTYSTLKVQPAELEDSGVYFCASSKPQTGTGNTIYFGEGSWLTVV.

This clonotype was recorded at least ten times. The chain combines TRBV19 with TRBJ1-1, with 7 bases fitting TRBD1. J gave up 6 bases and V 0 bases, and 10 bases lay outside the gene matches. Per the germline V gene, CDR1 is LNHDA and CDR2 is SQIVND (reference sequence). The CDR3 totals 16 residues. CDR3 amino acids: CASSIDRPGGPAEAFF. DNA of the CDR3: TGTGCCAGTAGTATAGATCGTCCAGGGGGTCCGGCTGAAGCTTTCTTT. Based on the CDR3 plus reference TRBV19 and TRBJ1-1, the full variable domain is DGGITQSPKYLFRKEGQNVTLSCEQNLNHDAMYWYRQDPGQGLRLIYYSQIVNDFQKGDIAEGYSVSREKKESFPLTVTSAQKNPTAFYLCASSIDRPGGPAEAFFGQGTRLTVV.

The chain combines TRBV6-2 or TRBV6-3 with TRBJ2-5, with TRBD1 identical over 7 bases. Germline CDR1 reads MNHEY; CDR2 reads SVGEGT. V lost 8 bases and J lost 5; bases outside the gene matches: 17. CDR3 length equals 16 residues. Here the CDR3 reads CASRQGRPWSEETQYF. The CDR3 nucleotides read TGTGCCAGCCGACAGGGCCGTCCGTGGTCGGAGGAGACCCAGTACTTC.

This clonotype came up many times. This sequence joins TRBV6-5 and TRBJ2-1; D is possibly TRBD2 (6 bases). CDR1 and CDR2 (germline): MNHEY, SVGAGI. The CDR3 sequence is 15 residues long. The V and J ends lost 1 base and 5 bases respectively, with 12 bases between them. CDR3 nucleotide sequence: TGTGCCAGCAGTTACTGGCGGGGCGCTGACAATGAGCAGTTCTTC. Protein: CASSYWRGADNEQFF.

The CDR3 spells CSAPQGVAKNIQYF. The CDR3 coding sequence is TGCAGTGCTCCACAGGGAGTAGCCAAAAACATTCAGTACTTC. V is TRBV20-1 and J is TRBJ2-4; possible D gene TRBD1, 6 bases. The CDR3 length is 14 residues. V lost 5 bases to trimming and J lost 0 bases, with 11 bases between them. Germline V gene lookup returns CDR1 DFQATT and CDR2 SNEGSKA (reference sequence).

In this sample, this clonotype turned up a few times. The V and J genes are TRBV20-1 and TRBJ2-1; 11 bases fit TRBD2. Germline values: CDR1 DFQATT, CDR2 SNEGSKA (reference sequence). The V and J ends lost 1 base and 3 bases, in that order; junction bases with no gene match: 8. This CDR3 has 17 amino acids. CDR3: CSARVPGLAVNYNEQFF. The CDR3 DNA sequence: TGCAGTGCTAGAGTCCCGGGACTAGCGGTGAACTACAATGAGCAGTTCTTC.

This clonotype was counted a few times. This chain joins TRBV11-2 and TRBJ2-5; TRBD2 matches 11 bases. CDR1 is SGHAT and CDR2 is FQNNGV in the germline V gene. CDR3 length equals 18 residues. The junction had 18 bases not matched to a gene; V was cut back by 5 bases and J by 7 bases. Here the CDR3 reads CASSQLKLAGGTRRTQYF. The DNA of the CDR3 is TGTGCCAGCAGCCAACTCAAGCTAGCGGGGGGTACAAGAAGGACCCAGTACTTC.

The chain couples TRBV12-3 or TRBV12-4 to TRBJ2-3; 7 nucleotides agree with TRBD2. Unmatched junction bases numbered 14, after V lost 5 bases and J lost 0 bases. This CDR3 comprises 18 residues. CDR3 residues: CASSPSLRAGTSTDTQYF. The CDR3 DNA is TGTGCCAGCAGTCCGTCGTTGCGAGCGGGGACTAGCACAGATACGCAGTATTTT.

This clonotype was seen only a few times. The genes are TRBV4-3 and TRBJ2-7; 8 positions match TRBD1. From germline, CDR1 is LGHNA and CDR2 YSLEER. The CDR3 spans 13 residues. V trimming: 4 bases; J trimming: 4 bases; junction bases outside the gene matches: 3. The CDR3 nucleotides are TGCGCCAGCAGCCGGGACAGGTGGTACGAGCAGTACTTC. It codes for CASSRDRWYEQYF.

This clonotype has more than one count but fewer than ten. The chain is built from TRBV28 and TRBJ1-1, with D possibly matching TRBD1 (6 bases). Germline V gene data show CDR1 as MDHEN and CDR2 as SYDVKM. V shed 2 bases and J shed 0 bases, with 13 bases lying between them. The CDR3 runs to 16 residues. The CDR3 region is CASSLLSDSMNTEAFF. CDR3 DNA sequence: TGTGCCAGCAGTTTACTATCGGACAGCATGAACACTGAAGCTTTCTTT.

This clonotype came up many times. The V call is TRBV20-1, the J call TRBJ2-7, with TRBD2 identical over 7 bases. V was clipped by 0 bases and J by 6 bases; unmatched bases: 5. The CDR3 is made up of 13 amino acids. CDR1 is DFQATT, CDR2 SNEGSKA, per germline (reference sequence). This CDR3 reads CSAREKGGIEQYF. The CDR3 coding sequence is TGCAGTGCTAGAGAAAAGGGAGGGATCGAGCAGTACTTC.

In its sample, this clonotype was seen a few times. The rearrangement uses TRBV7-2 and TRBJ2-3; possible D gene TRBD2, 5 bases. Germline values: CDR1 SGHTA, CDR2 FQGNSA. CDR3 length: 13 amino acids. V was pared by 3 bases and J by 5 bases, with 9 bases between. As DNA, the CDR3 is TGTGCCAGCAGCTTCGGGGTGCTAGATACGCAGTATTTT. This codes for CASSFGVLDTQYF. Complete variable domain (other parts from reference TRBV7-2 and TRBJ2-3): GAGVSQSPSNKVTEKGKDVELRCDPISGHTALYWYRQSLGQGLEFLIYFQGNSAPDKSGLPSDRFSAERTGGSVSTLTIQRTQQEDSAVYLCASSFGVLDTQYFGPGTRLTVL.

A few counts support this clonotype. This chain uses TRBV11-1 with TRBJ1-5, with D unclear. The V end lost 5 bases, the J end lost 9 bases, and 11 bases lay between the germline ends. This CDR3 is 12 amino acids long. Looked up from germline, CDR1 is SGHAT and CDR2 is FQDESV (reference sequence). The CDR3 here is CASSTRLGPQHF. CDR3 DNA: TGTGCCAGCAGCACCCGATTGGGGCCCCAGCATTTT.

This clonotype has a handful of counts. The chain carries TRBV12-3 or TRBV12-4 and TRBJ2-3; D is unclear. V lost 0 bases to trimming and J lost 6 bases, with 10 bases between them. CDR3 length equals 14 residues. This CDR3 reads CASSLARRRDTQYF. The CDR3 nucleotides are TGTGCCAGCAGTTTAGCCCGCCGGCGGGATACGCAGTATTTT.

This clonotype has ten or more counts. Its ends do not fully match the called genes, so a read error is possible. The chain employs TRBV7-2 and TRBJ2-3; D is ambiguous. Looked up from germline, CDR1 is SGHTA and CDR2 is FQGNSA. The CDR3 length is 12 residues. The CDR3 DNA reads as TGCGCCAGCAGCTTATACACAGATACGCAGTATTTT. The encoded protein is CASSLYTDTQYF.

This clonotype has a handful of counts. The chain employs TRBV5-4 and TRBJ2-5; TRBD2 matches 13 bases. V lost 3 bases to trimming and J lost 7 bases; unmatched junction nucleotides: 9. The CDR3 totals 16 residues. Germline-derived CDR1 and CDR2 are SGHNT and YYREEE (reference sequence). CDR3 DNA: TGTGCCAGCAGCTCGCGGACTAGCGGGGGCCATATGACCCAGTACTTC. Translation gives CASSSRTSGGHMTQYF. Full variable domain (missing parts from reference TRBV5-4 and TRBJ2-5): ETGVTQSPTHLIKTRGQQVTLRCSSQSGHNTVSWYQQALGQGPQFIFQYYREEENGRGNFPPRFSGLQFPNYSSELNVNALELDDSALYLCASSSRTSGGHMTQYFGPGTRLLVL.

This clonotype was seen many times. In nucleotides, the CDR3 is TGTGCCAGCATAGGGGACAGGGTCTACAATGAGCAGTTCTTC. Protein: CASIGDRVYNEQFF. This chain joins TRBV6-5 and TRBJ2-1; TRBD1 aligns across 9 bases. The CDR3 sequence is 14 residues long. Trimming at V came to 7 bases and at J to 3 bases, leaving 4 bases not matched to a gene. Germline V gene sequence: CDR1 MNHEY, CDR2 SVGAGI.

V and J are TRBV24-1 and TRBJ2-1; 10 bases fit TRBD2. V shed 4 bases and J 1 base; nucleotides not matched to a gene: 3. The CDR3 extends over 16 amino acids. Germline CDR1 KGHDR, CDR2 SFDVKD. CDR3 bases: TGTGCCACCAGTGAAAGAGCGGGGGGGTCCTACAATGAGCAGTTCTTC. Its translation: CATSERAGGSYNEQFF.